These T cell receptor beta chains were read from a single sample in a study of T cell responses to AZD1222 COVID-19 vaccine. Clones were sequenced by immunoSEQ multiplex PCR, and TCRdb holds only the in-frame ones, with some missing. The sample lists 110,000 to 150,000 clones, 92% occurring once. The input for sequencing was peripheral blood, taken on day 0 of AZD1222 vaccination. These receptors were collected from an adult in good health. The CDR3 runs from the conserved cysteine through the conserved F or W. D genes are given only for firm matches. Rows may omit the clone size; those that give it use once, few, many or a size class.

abundance: .; v_gene: TRBV3-1/TRBV3-2; len: 16; d_gene: .; j_gene: TRBJ1-1; CDR3aa: CASSQDKFRAGTEAFF; CDR3nt: TGTGCCAGCAGCCAAGATAAGTTTCGGGCCGGCACTGAAGCTTTCTTT
abundance: .; v_gene: TRBV7-9; len: 12; d_gene: .; j_gene: TRBJ1-4; CDR3aa: CASSSGTEKLFF; CDR3nt: TGTGCCAGCAGCTCTGGAACTGAAAAACTGTTTTTT
abundance: .; v_gene: TRBV12-3/TRBV12-4; len: 13; d_gene: .; j_gene: TRBJ1-1; CDR3aa: CASSLEGNTEAFF; CDR3nt: TGTGCCAGCAGTTTAGAAGGGAACACTGAAGCTTTCTTT
abundance: .; v_gene: TRBV6-5; len: 15; d_gene: .; j_gene: TRBJ1-1; CDR3aa: CASSYFAGTNTEAFF; CDR3nt: TGTGCCAGCAGTTACTTTGCAGGGACGAACACTGAAGCTTTCTTT
abundance: .; v_gene: TRBV5-1; len: 15; d_gene: TRBD2; j_gene: TRBJ2-3; CDR3aa: CASSPSGGVTDTQYF; CDR3nt: TGCGCCAGCAGCCCTAGCGGGGGGGTCACAGATACGCAGTATTTT
abundance: .; v_gene: TRBV6-2/TRBV6-3; len: 16; d_gene: .; j_gene: TRBJ2-3; CDR3aa: CASSYEVGVSTDTQYF; CDR3nt: TGTGCCAGCAGTTATGAGGTGGGAGTGAGCACAGATACGCAGTATTTT
abundance: .; v_gene: TRBV2; len: 12; d_gene: .; j_gene: TRBJ1-3; CDR3aa: CASSETGNTIYF; CDR3nt: TGTGCCAGCAGTGAAACTGGAAACACCATATATTTT
abundance: .; v_gene: TRBV10-3; len: 16; d_gene: TRBD2; j_gene: TRBJ2-7; CDR3aa: CAIRGAALAGVNEQYF; CDR3nt: TGTGCCATCAGGGGGGCCGCACTAGCGGGAGTAAACGAGCAGTACTTC
abundance: few; v_gene: TRBV15; len: 17; d_gene: .; j_gene: TRBJ1-2; CDR3aa: CATSRSRRGTANYGYTF; CDR3nt: TGTGCCACCAGCAGATCCCGGCGGGGAACGGCTAACTATGGCTACACCTTC
abundance: .; v_gene: TRBV19; len: 17; d_gene: .; j_gene: TRBJ1-5; CDR3aa: CASSIGRHSYSNQPQHF; CDR3nt: TGTGCCAGTAGTATAGGCAGGCACAGCTATAGCAATCAGCCCCAGCATTTT
abundance: once; v_gene: TRBV18; len: 16; d_gene: .; j_gene: TRBJ1-4; CDR3aa: CASSPQEGGFNEKLFF; CDR3nt: TGTGCCAGCTCACCACAAGAGGGGGGATTCAATGAAAAACTGTTTTTT
abundance: .; v_gene: TRBV9; len: 12; d_gene: .; j_gene: TRBJ1-3; CDR3aa: CASSSEGNTIYF; CDR3nt: TGTGCCAGCAGCTCCGAGGGAAACACCATATATTTT
abundance: few; v_gene: TRBV6-4; len: 15; d_gene: TRBD2; j_gene: TRBJ2-1; CDR3aa: CASSDSTSGVNEQFF; CDR3nt: TGTGCCAGCAGTGACTCCACTAGCGGGGTTAATGAGCAGTTCTTC
abundance: once; v_gene: TRBV11-2; len: 14; d_gene: .; j_gene: TRBJ1-2; CDR3aa: CASSLAGSQGGYTF; CDR3nt: TGTGCCAGCAGCTTAGCCGGGTCCCAGGGAGGCTACACCTTC
abundance: .; v_gene: TRBV3-1/TRBV3-2; len: 14; d_gene: .; j_gene: TRBJ2-1; CDR3aa: CASSQGRLANEQFF; CDR3nt: TGTGCCAGCAGCCAAGGCCGTCTAGCGAATGAGCAGTTCTTC
abundance: .; v_gene: TRBV7-2; len: 16; d_gene: TRBD1; j_gene: TRBJ2-1; CDR3aa: CASSRTGGLSYNEQFF; CDR3nt: TGTGCCAGCAGCCGGACAGGGGGCCTCTCCTACAATGAGCAGTTCTTC
abundance: .; v_gene: TRBV4-1; len: 15; d_gene: TRBD2; j_gene: TRBJ2-1; CDR3aa: CASSLTSGRRNEQFF; CDR3nt: TGCGCCAGCAGCCTGACTAGCGGGAGGCGGAATGAGCAGTTCTTC
abundance: .; v_gene: TRBV7-2; len: 15; d_gene: .; j_gene: TRBJ1-4; CDR3aa: CASRSGTTTNEKLFF; CDR3nt: TGTGCCAGCAGATCCGGGACCACAACTAATGAAAAACTGTTTTTT
abundance: .; v_gene: TRBV6-5; len: 13; d_gene: TRBD1; j_gene: TRBJ2-1; CDR3aa: CASSRTGIAEQFF; CDR3nt: TGTGCCAGCAGCCGGACAGGGATCGCTGAGCAGTTCTTC
abundance: .; v_gene: TRBV6-5; len: 15; d_gene: .; j_gene: TRBJ2-3; CDR3aa: CASNRADRRTDTQYF; CDR3nt: TGTGCCAGCAACCGGGCGGACAGACGCACAGATACGCAGTATTTT
abundance: once; v_gene: TRBV4-3; len: 16; d_gene: TRBD1; j_gene: TRBJ2-2; CDR3aa: CASSQQTGPPTGELFF; CDR3nt: TGCGCCAGCAGCCAACAGACAGGGCCCCCCACCGGGGAGCTGTTTTTT
abundance: once; v_gene: TRBV25-1; len: 14; d_gene: .; j_gene: TRBJ1-6; CDR3aa: CASSEEGYNSPLHF; CDR3nt: TGTGCCAGCAGTGAAGAAGGTTATAATTCACCCCTCCACTTT
abundance: .; v_gene: TRBV27; len: 15; d_gene: TRBD1; j_gene: TRBJ1-5; CDR3aa: CASSPGTGGGQPQHF; CDR3nt: TGTGCCAGCAGCCCCGGGACAGGGGGCGGTCAGCCCCAGCATTTT
abundance: .; v_gene: TRBV28; len: 16; d_gene: TRBD1; j_gene: TRBJ2-3; CDR3aa: CASSLRQGYFADTQYF; CDR3nt: TGTGCCAGCAGTTTACGACAGGGGTACTTTGCAGATACGCAGTATTTT
abundance: .; v_gene: TRBV24-1; len: 14; d_gene: .; j_gene: TRBJ1-2; CDR3aa: CATSDSSTNYGYTF; CDR3nt: TGTGCCACCAGTGATTCCTCGACAAACTATGGCTACACCTTC
abundance: .; v_gene: TRBV7-3; len: 13; d_gene: .; j_gene: TRBJ2-7; CDR3aa: CASSPSSLSEQYF; CDR3nt: TGTGCCAGCAGCCCCTCTAGTCTTTCCGAGCAGTACTTC
abundance: .; v_gene: TRBV7-6; len: 17; d_gene: TRBD2; j_gene: TRBJ2-5; CDR3aa: CASSLRTSGVYQETQYF; CDR3nt: TGTGCCAGCAGCTTACGCACTAGCGGGGTGTACCAAGAGACCCAGTACTTC
abundance: .; v_gene: TRBV7-8; len: 17; d_gene: .; j_gene: TRBJ2-4; CDR3aa: CASSLARRVDPRNIQYF; CDR3nt: TGTGCCAGCAGCTTAGCGCGGCGGGTGGACCCCCGAAACATTCAGTACTTC
abundance: once; v_gene: TRBV11-2; len: 16; d_gene: .; j_gene: TRBJ1-4; CDR3aa: CASSVTSGTHTLKLFF; CDR3nt: TGTGCCAGCAGCGTAACCTCCGGGACTCATACGTTAAAACTGTTTTTT
abundance: .; v_gene: TRBV9; len: 19; d_gene: TRBD2; j_gene: TRBJ2-2; CDR3aa: CASSSNPTTSGSGTGELFF; CDR3nt: TGTGCCAGCAGCTCTAACCCGACGACTAGCGGGAGTGGTACCGGGGAGCTGTTTTTT
abundance: .; v_gene: TRBV5-1; len: 16; d_gene: TRBD2; j_gene: TRBJ2-2; CDR3aa: CASSKTSGRSTGELFF; CDR3nt: TGCGCCAGCAGCAAAACTAGCGGGAGGTCTACCGGGGAGCTGTTTTTT
abundance: .; v_gene: TRBV7-2; len: 14; d_gene: TRBD1; j_gene: TRBJ2-7; CDR3aa: CASSGRTGLYEQYF; CDR3nt: TGTGCCAGCAGCGGTCGGACAGGGCTCTACGAGCAGTACTTC
abundance: few; v_gene: TRBV7-6; len: 15; d_gene: .; j_gene: TRBJ2-7; CDR3aa: CASSLDGQLTYEQYF; CDR3nt: TGTGCCAGCAGCTTAGATGGGCAGCTTACCTACGAGCAGTACTTC